This T cell receptor (beta chain) is from a study of PD-L1 blockade in urothelial cancer. Whole-study context: The median T cell count in blood samples was 110,000 to 150,000.

Time point denoted: peripheral blood 6 weeks after treatment start. Generated by immunoSEQ multiplex PCR, the TCRdb table keeps only in-frame clones and is missing some. The sample has about 50,000 clones, 80% to 90% seen once. This CDR3 comprises 14 residues. V lost 0 bases and J 7 bases, leaving 13 bases between the germline ends. Germline V gene data show CDR1 as LGHNA and CDR2 as YNFKEQ. This clone was seen a single time. The sample was PBMCs, taken around atezolizumab (anti-PD-L1) treatment. This TCR was sampled from a man between 65 and 79 years old with urothelial cancer. The chain combines TRBV4-2 with TRBJ2-7; D is undetermined. CDR3: CASSQERIYEEQYF. CDR3 coding DNA: TGTGCCAGCAGCCAAGAGAGGATCTACGAAGAGCAGTACTTC.